These T cell receptor beta chains were read from a single sample in a study of beta chain features in type 1 diabetes. Method: immunoSEQ multiplex PCR; TCRdb's copy keeps in-frame clones and lacks some. Seen here are around 500,000 clones, approximately 30% observed once, and the top ten hold about 0.06%. Sequencing used naive CD4+ T cells from blood. The receptors shown here come from a man aged 18 to 29 in good health. Each CDR3 is given with its conserved first and last residue. Fields, in order: clone size, V gene, D gene, J gene, CDR3 protein, CDR3 DNA. The D gene is left open where the match is weak. A row's size may be missing; if present it is once, few, many or a size class.

-	TRBV6-6	TRBD1	TRBJ2-3	CASTRTGADTQYF	TGTGCCAGCACCAGGACAGGTGCTGATACGCAGTATTTT
-	TRBV30	TRBD2	TRBJ2-7	CAWISSGMKYEQYF	TGTGCCTGGATCTCTAGCGGGATGAAATACGAGCAGTACTTC
few	TRBV9	-	TRBJ1-1	CASSAGRTPEAFF	TGTGCCAGCAGCGCGGGCAGGACACCCGAAGCTTTCTTT
-	TRBV29-1	-	TRBJ2-5	CSGRTAQETQYF	TGCAGCGGGCGAACCGCCCAAGAGACCCAGTACTTC
-	TRBV29-1	-	TRBJ1-2	CSVEVWDPYGYTF	TGCAGCGTTGAGGTTTGGGACCCCTATGGCTACACCTTC
few	TRBV9	-	TRBJ1-2	CASSEGLRLNYGYTF	TGTGCCAGCAGCGAGGGCCTTCGCCTCAACTATGGCTACACCTTC
few	TRBV4-1	-	TRBJ2-2	CASSQGPLAGELFF	TGCGCCAGCAGCCAGGGACCACTGGCCGGGGAGCTGTTTTTT
few	TRBV5-1	TRBD1	TRBJ2-5	CASSSPQGIQETQYF	TGCGCCAGCAGCTCGCCACAGGGGATACAAGAGACCCAGTACTTC
few	TRBV29-1	TRBD2	TRBJ2-3	CSAWGGGTDTQYF	TGCAGCGCCTGGGGAGGGGGCACAGATACGCAGTATTTT
-	TRBV14	-	TRBJ2-3	CASSEWEKRRTDTQYF	TGTGCCAGCAGCGAATGGGAAAAGCGCCGCACAGATACGCAGTATTTT
-	TRBV14	TRBD2	TRBJ2-6	CASSPTSGRAGANVLTF	TGTGCCAGCAGCCCGACTAGCGGGAGAGCTGGGGCCAACGTCCTGACTTTC
-	TRBV28	-	TRBJ2-6	CASSLVSRGANVLTF	TGTGCCAGCAGTTTGGTCTCGAGAGGGGCCAACGTCCTGACTTTC
-	TRBV5-4	TRBD2	TRBJ2-1	CASSLAGGGHNEQFF	TGTGCCAGCAGCTTGGCGGGAGGTGGCCACAATGAGCAGTTCTTC
few	TRBV4-1	-	TRBJ2-3	CASSPEVLATDTQYF	TGCGCCAGCAGCCCGGAGGTGCTAGCGACAGATACGCAGTATTTT
few	TRBV6-1	TRBD1	TRBJ2-7	CASGRRTGGDEQYF	TGTGCCAGCGGCCGAAGGACAGGGGGAGACGAGCAGTACTTC
few	TRBV29-1	-	TRBJ2-3	CSVQPQGTDTQYF	TGCAGCGTTCAGCCGCAGGGAACAGATACGCAGTATTTT
few	TRBV5-1	TRBD2	TRBJ2-7	CASSPSGSPISYEQYF	TGCGCCAGCAGCCCCAGCGGGAGCCCCATCTCCTACGAGCAGTACTTC
-	TRBV9	TRBD1	TRBJ2-3	CASSVRGTGATDTQYF	TGTGCCAGCAGCGTAAGGGGGACAGGGGCAACAGATACGCAGTATTTT
few	TRBV7-2	TRBD1	TRBJ1-5	CASSLDRVNQPQHF	TGTGCCAGCAGCCTGGACAGGGTCAATCAGCCCCAGCATTTT
few	TRBV7-9	-	TRBJ2-7	CASSLTSTLSYEQYF	TGTGCCAGCAGCTTGACTTCGACACTATCCTACGAGCAGTACTTC
-	TRBV29-1	-	TRBJ2-5	CSNRRGDETQYF	TGCAGCAATCGGAGAGGCGATGAGACCCAGTACTTC
few	TRBV10-3	TRBD1	TRBJ2-5	CAISARQGVVETQYF	TGTGCCATCAGTGCCAGGCAGGGGGTTGTAGAGACCCAGTACTTC
-	TRBV5-1	-	TRBJ2-1	CASSPLRSSSYNEQFF	TGCGCCAGCAGCCCTTTGAGGAGTTCCTCCTACAATGAGCAGTTCTTC
-	TRBV5-1	-	TRBJ2-2	CASSLGQHTGELFF	TGCGCCAGCAGCTTGGGACAGCACACCGGGGAGCTGTTTTTT
-	TRBV4-2	-	TRBJ2-7	CASSQDRTDYEQYF	TGTGCCAGCAGCCAAGATCGAACCGACTACGAGCAGTACTTC
-	TRBV19	-	TRBJ2-1	CASSPRDSVRNNEQFF	TGTGCCAGTAGTCCCCGTGACAGCGTCCGTAACAATGAGCAGTTCTTC
few	TRBV4-1	-	TRBJ2-4	CASSHVTGAKNIQYF	TGCGCCAGCAGCCACGTGACGGGAGCCAAAAACATTCAGTACTTC
-	TRBV9	-	TRBJ2-5	CASSGGTQETQYF	TGTGCCAGCAGCGGGGGAACCCAAGAGACCCAGTACTTC
-	TRBV15	TRBD1	TRBJ2-4	CATSSETGQKNIQYF	TGTGCCACCAGCAGTGAAACGGGACAGAAAAACATTCAGTACTTC
-	TRBV7-2	TRBD2	TRBJ2-3	CASSLSSGRVADTQYF	TGTGCCAGCAGCTTATCCAGCGGGAGGGTAGCAGATACGCAGTATTTT
-	TRBV15	-	TRBJ2-5	CATSRGKRDGDSETQYF	TGTGCCACCAGCAGAGGCAAACGGGACGGTGATTCGGAGACCCAGTACTTC